The TCR beta chain described here comes from a study of OX40 agonist ivuxolimab in advanced cancers. The study, taken as a whole, reports: Also showing low normalized T-cell clonal expansion were some of the nonresponders.

There are 14 residues in the CDR3. Trimming at V came to 5 bases and at J to 4 bases, leaving 8 bases not matched to a gene. Germline lookup yields CDR1 MNHEY and CDR2 SMNVEV (reference sequence). To note about this clone: What it binds is unknown.

Measured with immunoSEQ multiplex PCR; TCRdb has only the in-frame clones, and not every one. The table shows 9,500 to 12,000 clones, with nearly 85% occurring only once. The TCR was taken from an adult with an advanced solid tumor such as melanoma, head and neck, liver or kidney cancer. The material was CD4+ or CD8+ T cells sorted from blood, obtained in a trial of the OX40 agonist ivuxolimab. J is TRBJ2-7 and V is TRBV27, with 7 bases fitting TRBD1. The CDR3 here is CASSQQGFGYEQYF. The CDR3 nucleotides read TGTGCCAGCAGTCAACAGGGGTTTGGGTACGAGCAGTACTTC.